This T cell receptor (beta chain) originates from a study of T cell responses to AZD1222 COVID-19 vaccine (dated by TCRdb to the early 2020s). Background for the entire study: A total of 230 to 250 trial participants underwent TCR sequencing, of whom around 210 had received two doses of AZD1222 and 26 had received two doses of the MenACWY control vaccine. Trial participants were enrolled by age into subgroups of 18-55, 56-69 and 70-plus years, and around 150, 28 and 57 TCR-sequenced participants, respectively, were included in these subgroups. Paper-wide results and their limitations: Conclusions about previously exposed vaccinees were limited because only a handful of AZD1222 recipients were SARS-CoV-2 seropositive at baseline. In the small 56-69-year group, the increase in depth fell short of significance, most likely because of low power. Participants were mostly white British, with more females than males. The authors suggested clonal diversity may have been underestimated. Vaccine-associated CD4 TCRs spanned the whole spike protein, with dominant responses in regions 160-218 and 743-854. A significant rise in spike-specific TCR breadth and depth was observed after two AZD1222 doses relative to day 0 and relative to MenACWY recipients. Nearly half of unique spike-specific TCRs reportedly recognized epitopes outside regions mutated in the B.1.351 and B.1.1.7 variants. Because no samples from the day 14 peak response were available, repertoires could be characterized only after the peak T cell response.

From the cysteine through the phenylalanine, the CDR3 covers 14 amino acids. Left in the record is the CDR3 DNA by itself, 42 bases read in frame from the first base. CDR1 and CDR2 were assigned from the germline V gene as MNHEY and SVGEGT. V is cut by 3 bases and J by 2 bases, and the space between the germline ends is 11 bases. About this clone itself: Its antigen target is currently unknown. The sample holds no much larger clone one base away, and base qualities are not on file.

The intended sense of this specimen's time point label: about 28 days (+/-7) after the second vaccine dose. AZD1222 recipients whose second dose came at about 4 weeks and those whose second dose came at about 12 weeks were combined into one group, since spike-specific TCR depth and breadth did not differ between the two schedules. Samples from vaccinated people were obtained from the UK trials COV001 and COV002, which included a single-blind randomized controlled phase 2/3 trial of AZD1222 (ChAdOx1 nCoV-19) in healthy adults. For TCRbeta chain sequencing, PBMC samples from trial participants were taken at day 0 and at day 28 after the second dose. The CDR3 regions of human TCRbeta chains were analyzed by immunosequencing. The source study handled its data this way. TCRs in the repertoires were compared against a reference library of SARS-CoV-2-specific TCRs that had been generated with the MIRA antigen-specificity platform. Breadth was defined as the fraction of unique TCRs that were SARS-CoV-2-associated, and depth was defined as the fraction of total T cells that were SARS-CoV-2-associated. Each spike-specific TCR was assigned to its reactive spike region and to a CD4 or CD8 class using the MIRA data. Log10-transformed breadth and depth values were compared by one-way ANOVA with Sidak's multiple comparisons tests. Held by TCRdb, this immuneACCESS table contains in-frame sequences only and omits some clones. Under half of the omission traces to an unresolved V gene where checked; the cause of the rest is unknown. The V and J calls and clone size come from that table; D and trimming were worked out from the DNA. The sample table shows roughly 150,000 clones, and 90% are seen once. The top ten clones comprise around 6.3% of the sample.

Material: peripheral blood, obtained 28 days after the second AZD1222 dose. The origin of this receptor is an adult who received the AZD1222 COVID-19 vaccine. The receptor chain draws on TRBV6-2 or TRBV6-3 and TRBJ2-7, with an unclear D gene assignment. CDR3 loop: CASSYPRPTYEQYF. The base sequence is TGTGCCAGCAGTTATCCCAGGCCCACCTACGAGCAGTACTTC.